These 14 T cell receptor beta chains share one sample of origin, sequenced in a study of T cell responses to AZD1222 COVID-19 vaccine. This table comes from immunoSEQ multiplex PCR, and its TCRdb copy is limited to in-frame clones, with some not included. The table has fewer than 110,000 clones, 86% seen once. The material was peripheral blood, obtained on day 0 of AZD1222 vaccination. These receptors originate from an adult in good health.

The chain is built from TRBV7-2 and TRBJ1-6; TRBD1 might be the D (5 bases). Germline V gene sequence: CDR1 SGHTA, CDR2 FQGNSA. V lost 0 bases and J lost 0, with 24 bases in between. This CDR3 spans 22 amino acids. The CDR3 coding sequence is TGTGCCAGCAGCTTAGCCCCTCGTGGGGGTCCCACTCATAGCTCCTATAATTCACCCCTCCACTTT. Protein: CASSLAPRGGPTHSSYNSPLHF.

This sequence joins TRBV30 and TRBJ1-2, with 8 positions matching TRBD1. The CDR3 extends over 15 amino acids. Trimming cost V 1 base and J 2 bases; bases outside gene matches: 6. Germline V gives CDR1 GTSNPN, CDR2 SVGIG (reference sequence). CDR3: CAWSAGQASNYGYTF. The CDR3 DNA is TGTGCCTGGAGTGCGGGACAGGCATCGAACTATGGCTACACCTTC.

The chain has TRBV5-4 and TRBJ2-2; 8 nucleotides match TRBD2. Per the germline V gene, CDR1 is SGHNT and CDR2 is YYREEE (reference sequence). The CDR3 spans 20 residues. Losses at the gene ends were 1 base for V and 7 bases for J; bases not matched to a gene: 21. The CDR3 is CASSLWGRGLAGTRIGELFF. The CDR3 DNA follows: TGTGCCAGCAGCTTGTGGGGCAGGGGACTCGCTGGGACTAGGATCGGGGAGCTGTTTTTT.

The chain has TRBV3-1 (or the pseudogene TRBV3-2) and TRBJ1-6; TRBD1 matches 11 bases. V trimming: 4 bases; J trimming: 9 bases; junction bases outside the gene matches: 5. The CDR3 extends over 15 amino acids. Germline V CDR1 and CDR2: LGHDT, YNNKEL (reference sequence). The DNA for the CDR3 is TGTGCCAGCAGCCCTCGGACAGGGGGCAGTTCACCCCTCCACTTT. Translation: CASSPRTGGSSPLHF.

J is TRBJ2-6 and V is TRBV19, with TRBD1 matching 7 bases. CDR3 length equals 16 residues. Trimming took 5 bases from V and 2 from J; bases not matched to a gene: 6. Looked up from germline, CDR1 is LNHDA and CDR2 is SQIVND (reference sequence). CDR3 in DNA: TGTGCCAGTAGTTTGGGACAGCGCACTGGGGCCAACGTCCTGACTTTC. This codes for CASSLGQRTGANVLTF.

The genes are TRBV19 and TRBJ1-2; no clear D gene. Trimming pared 7 bases from V and 4 bases from J, leaving 13 bases between. Germline V gene lookup returns CDR1 LNHDA and CDR2 SQIVND (reference sequence). The CDR3 extends over 13 amino acids. For the CDR3, the DNA is TGTGCCAGTAACGAGGACGGTAGCTATGGCTACACCTTC. Encoded protein: CASNEDGSYGYTF.

V and J are TRBV10-3 and TRBJ2-7, with D perhaps matching TRBD2 (6 bases). Looked up from germline, CDR1 is ENHRY and CDR2 is SYGVKD. The CDR3 is 15 amino acids. V lost 2 bases to trimming and J lost 5 bases, with 16 bases between them. In DNA form, the CDR3 reads TGTGCCATCAGTGAGACCGGGACTGGGTCCGACGAGCAGTACTTC. This codes for CAISETGTGSDEQYF.

This clone is categorized as medium-sized (0.01 to 0.1%). V gene TRBV2 combines with J gene TRBJ1-6, with TRBD1 matching 11 bases. This CDR3 is built from 14 residues. The ends lost 7 bases at V and 10 bases at J; junction bases unmatched: 6. The germline V gene has CDR1 SNHLY and CDR2 FYNNEI. CDR3 bases: TGTGCCAGCAAGAAAGGGACAGGGGGATCACCCCTCCACTTT. Encoded protein: CASKKGTGGSPLHF.

CDR3 nucleotides: TGTGCCAGCAGCGAGGGATCTCAAGAGACCCAGTACTTC. It codes for CASSEGSQETQYF. The chain couples TRBV9 to TRBJ2-5; no clear D gene. From germline, CDR1 is SGDLS and CDR2 YYNGEE. The CDR3 sequence is 13 residues long. Trimming shortened V by 3 bases and J by 2 bases, and 8 bases separated the two germline ends.

The chain recombines TRBV5-4 with TRBJ2-2; D gene ambiguous. Germline CDR1 is SGHNT and CDR2 is YYREEE (reference sequence). Deletions cut 4 bases from V and 0 bases from J, with 10 bases between. This CDR3 has 15 amino acids. Here the CDR3 DNA reads TGTGCCAGCAGCCTGGGCCAGACGAACACCGGGGAGCTGTTTTTT. It translates to CASSLGQTNTGELFF. Filled out from reference TRBV5-4 and TRBJ2-2, the complete variable domain reads ETGVTQSPTHLIKTRGQQVTLRCSSQSGHNTVSWYQQALGQGPQFIFQYYREEENGRGNFPPRFSGLQFPNYSSELNVNALELDDSALYLCASSLGQTNTGELFFGEGSRLTVL.

Here the CDR3 reads CASSSRDRVIHFRRNTIYF. The CDR3 DNA is TGTGCCAGCAGCTCACGGGACAGGGTGATCCATTTTCGAAGAAACACCATATATTTT. The chain is built from TRBV11-3 and TRBJ1-3, with 9 nucleotides matching TRBD1. The CDR3 runs to 19 residues. V shed 4 bases, J shed 5 bases, and the junction held 18 bases outside the gene matches. Germline V gene lookup returns CDR1 SGHNT and CDR2 YENEEA.

V usage is TRBV25-1 and J usage is TRBJ2-6; the match to TRBD2 covers 7 bases. The ends lost 4 bases at V and 0 bases at J; junction bases unmatched: 6. CDR3 size: 17 residues. Germline V gene sequence: CDR1 MGHDK, CDR2 SYGVNS. CDR3 in DNA: TGTGCCAGCAGTGGGGCGGGAGCTTCCTCTGGGGCCAACGTCCTGACTTTC. This sequence encodes CASSGAGASSGANVLTF. Using reference TRBV25-1 and TRBJ2-6 for the parts outside the CDR3, the full variable domain is EADIYQTPRYLVIGTGKKITLECSQTMGHDKMYWYQQDPGMELHLIHYSYGVNSTEKGDLSSESTVSRIRTEHFPLTLESARPSHTSQYLCASSGAGASSGANVLTFGAGSRLTVL.

This clone was picked up one time. The rearrangement uses TRBV7-2 and TRBJ1-5; no firm D call. CDR3 length: 15 residues. The V gene lost 1 base and the J gene lost 2 bases, with 9 bases spanning the gap. CDR1 is SGHTA, CDR2 FQGNSA, per germline. The CDR3: CASSLVGFGNQPQHF. The CDR3 region has the DNA TGTGCCAGCAGCTTAGTAGGGTTCGGCAATCAGCCCCAGCATTTT.

Of note for this clone: One end of the junction varies from germline; a read error may be responsible. J is TRBJ1-6 and V is TRBV6-2 or TRBV6-3, with D possibly TRBD1 on 5 matching bases. This CDR3 spans 12 amino acids. CDR1 and CDR2 from the germline V gene are MNHEY and SVGEGT. CDR3 coding DNA: TGTGCCAGCAGTAACCCGGGAACGGGACCACGATTT. Its protein is CASSNPGTGPRF.